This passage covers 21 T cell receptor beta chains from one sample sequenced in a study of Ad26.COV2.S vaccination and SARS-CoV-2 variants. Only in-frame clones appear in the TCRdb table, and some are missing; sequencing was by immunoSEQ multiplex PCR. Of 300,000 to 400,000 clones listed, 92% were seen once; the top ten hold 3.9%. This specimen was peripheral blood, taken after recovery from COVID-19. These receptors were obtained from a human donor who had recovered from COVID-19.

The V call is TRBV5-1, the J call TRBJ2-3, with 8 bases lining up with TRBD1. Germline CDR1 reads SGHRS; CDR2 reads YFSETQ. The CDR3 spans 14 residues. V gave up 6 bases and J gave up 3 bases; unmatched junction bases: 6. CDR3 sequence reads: CASKDRASTDTQYF. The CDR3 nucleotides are TGCGCCAGCAAGGACAGGGCTAGTACAGATACGCAGTATTTT.

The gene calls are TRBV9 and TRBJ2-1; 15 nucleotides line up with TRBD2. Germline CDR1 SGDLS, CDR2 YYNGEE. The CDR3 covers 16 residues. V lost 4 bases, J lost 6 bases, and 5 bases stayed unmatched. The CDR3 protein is CASSPKGLAGGNEQFF. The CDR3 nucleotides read TGTGCCAGCAGCCCCAAGGGACTAGCGGGGGGCAATGAGCAGTTCTTC.

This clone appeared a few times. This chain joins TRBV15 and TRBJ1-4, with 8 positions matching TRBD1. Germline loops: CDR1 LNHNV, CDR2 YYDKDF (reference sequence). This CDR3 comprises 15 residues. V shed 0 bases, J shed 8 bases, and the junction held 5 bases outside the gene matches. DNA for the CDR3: TGTGCCACCAGCAGAGAGAGGACAGGGCCCGAAAAACTGTTTTTT. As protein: CATSRERTGPEKLFF.

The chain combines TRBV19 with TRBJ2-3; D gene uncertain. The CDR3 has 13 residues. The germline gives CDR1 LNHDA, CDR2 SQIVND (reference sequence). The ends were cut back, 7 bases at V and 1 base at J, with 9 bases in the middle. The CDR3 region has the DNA TGTGCCAGTACTGCCGGAGGCACAGATACGCAGTATTTT. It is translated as CASTAGGTDTQYF.

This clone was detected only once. CDR3 protein: CASSPPGRPDYGYTF. As DNA, the CDR3 is TGTGCCAGCTCACCACCGGGGAGACCAGACTATGGCTACACCTTC. The chain couples TRBV18 to TRBJ1-2, with no clear D. V was shortened by 0 bases and J by 3 bases, with 11 bases between the two germline ends. Germline V gene lookup returns CDR1 KGHSH and CDR2 LQKENI. CDR3 length: 15 amino acids.

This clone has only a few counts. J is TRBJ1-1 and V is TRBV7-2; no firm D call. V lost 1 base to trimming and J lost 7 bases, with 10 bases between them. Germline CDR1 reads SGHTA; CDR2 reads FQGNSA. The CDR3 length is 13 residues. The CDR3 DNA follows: TGTGCCAGCAGCTTAGTCGTTTCAGTTGAAGCTTTCTTT. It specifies CASSLVVSVEAFF.

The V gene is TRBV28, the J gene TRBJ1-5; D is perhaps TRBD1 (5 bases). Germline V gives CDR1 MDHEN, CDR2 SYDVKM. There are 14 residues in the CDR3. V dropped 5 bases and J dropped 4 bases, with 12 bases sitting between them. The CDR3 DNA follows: TGTGCCAGCAGTCAGGGAGGAAAAAATCAGCCCCAGCATTTT. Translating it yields CASSQGGKNQPQHF.

CDR3 loop: CASASPQYF. DNA of the CDR3: TGTGCCAGCGCATCCCCGCAGTATTTT. This chain uses TRBV18 with TRBJ2-3; D unclear. Trimming cost V 8 bases and J 10 bases, with 7 bases left between them. CDR3 length: 9 residues. Germline CDR1 is KGHSH and CDR2 is LQKENI.

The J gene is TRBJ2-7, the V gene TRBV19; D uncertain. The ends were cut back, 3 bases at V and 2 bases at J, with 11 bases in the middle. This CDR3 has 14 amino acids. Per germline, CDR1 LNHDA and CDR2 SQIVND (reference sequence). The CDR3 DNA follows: TGTGCCAGTAGTATTGGTGACGGTACCTACGAGCAGTACTTC. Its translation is CASSIGDGTYEQYF.

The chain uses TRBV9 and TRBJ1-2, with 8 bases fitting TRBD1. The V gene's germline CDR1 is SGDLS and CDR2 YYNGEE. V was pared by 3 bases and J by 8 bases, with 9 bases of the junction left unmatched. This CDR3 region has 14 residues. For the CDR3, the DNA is TGTGCCAGCAGCGAGGAGGCGTGGGACAGGGGCTACACCTTC. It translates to CASSEEAWDRGYTF.

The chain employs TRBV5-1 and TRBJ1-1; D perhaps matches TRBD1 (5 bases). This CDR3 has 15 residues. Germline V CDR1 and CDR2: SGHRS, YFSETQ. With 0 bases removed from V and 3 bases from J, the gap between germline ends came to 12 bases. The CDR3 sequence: CASSLAGRADTEAFF. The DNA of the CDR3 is TGCGCCAGCAGCTTGGCGGGACGGGCAGACACTGAAGCTTTCTTT.

CDR3 sequence: CASSPALTDTQYF. The CDR3, as DNA: TGCGCCAGCAGCCCGGCCCTCACAGATACGCAGTATTTT. V gene TRBV5-1 combines with J gene TRBJ2-3, with D unclear. V gave up 4 bases and J gave up 2 bases, with 8 bases separating them. The CDR3 spans 13 residues. In germline, CDR1 is SGHRS, CDR2 YFSETQ.

CDR3 in DNA: TGTGCCAGCAAACAGGGGGTCAACTATGGCTACACCTTC. As protein: CASKQGVNYGYTF. The chain has TRBV7-8 and TRBJ1-2; 8 nucleotides line up with TRBD1. V lost 7 bases and J lost 2; bases outside the gene matches: 3. Germline V gives CDR1 SGHVS, CDR2 FQNEAQ. This CDR3 region has 13 residues.

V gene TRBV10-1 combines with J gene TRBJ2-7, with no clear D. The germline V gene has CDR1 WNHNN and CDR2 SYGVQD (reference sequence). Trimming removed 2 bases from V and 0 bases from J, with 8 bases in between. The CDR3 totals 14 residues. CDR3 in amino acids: CASSEDRSSYEQYF. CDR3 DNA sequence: TGCGCCAGCAGTGAGGATAGAAGCTCCTACGAGCAGTACTTC.

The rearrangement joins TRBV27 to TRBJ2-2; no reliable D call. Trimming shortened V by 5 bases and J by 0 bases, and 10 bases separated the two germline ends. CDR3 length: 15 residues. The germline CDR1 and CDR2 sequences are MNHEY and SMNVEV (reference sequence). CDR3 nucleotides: TGTGCCAGCAGTACCCAAGGTCCGAACACCGGGGAGCTGTTTTTT. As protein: CASSTQGPNTGELFF.

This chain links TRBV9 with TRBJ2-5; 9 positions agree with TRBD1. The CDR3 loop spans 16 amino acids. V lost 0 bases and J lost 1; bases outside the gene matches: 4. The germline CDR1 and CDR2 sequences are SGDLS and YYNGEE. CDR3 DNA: TGTGCCAGCAGCGTAGGGACAGGGGTCATCCAAGAGACCCAGTACTTC. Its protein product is CASSVGTGVIQETQYF.

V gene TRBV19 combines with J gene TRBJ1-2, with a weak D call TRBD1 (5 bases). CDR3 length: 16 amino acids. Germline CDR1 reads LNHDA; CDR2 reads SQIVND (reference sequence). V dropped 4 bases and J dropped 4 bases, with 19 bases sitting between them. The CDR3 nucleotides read TGTGCCAGTAGTACCTTCACAGGTACCCCGACCTATGGCTACACCTTC. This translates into CASSTFTGTPTYGYTF.

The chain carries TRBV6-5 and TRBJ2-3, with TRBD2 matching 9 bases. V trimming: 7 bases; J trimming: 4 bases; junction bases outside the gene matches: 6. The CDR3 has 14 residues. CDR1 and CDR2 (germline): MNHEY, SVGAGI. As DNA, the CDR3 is TGTGCCAGCATGACTAGCGGAAGGCCAGATACGCAGTATTTT. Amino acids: CASMTSGRPDTQYF.

CDR3 protein: CASSVRSGIHTEAFF. The CDR3 DNA sequence: TGTGCCAGCAGCGTACGGTCAGGGATCCACACTGAAGCTTTCTTT. This sequence joins TRBV9 and TRBJ1-1, with D possibly being TRBD1 (5 bases). The ends were cut back, 1 base at V and 3 bases at J, with 13 bases in the middle. The CDR3 spans 15 residues. Looked up from germline, CDR1 is SGDLS and CDR2 is YYNGEE.

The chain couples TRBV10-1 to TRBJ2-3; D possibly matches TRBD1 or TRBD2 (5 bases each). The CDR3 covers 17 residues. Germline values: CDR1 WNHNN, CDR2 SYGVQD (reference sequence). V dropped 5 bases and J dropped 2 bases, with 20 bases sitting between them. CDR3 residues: CASSPQTPGPITDTQYF. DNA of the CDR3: TGCGCCAGCAGTCCCCAAACCCCGGGACCCATCACAGATACGCAGTATTTT.

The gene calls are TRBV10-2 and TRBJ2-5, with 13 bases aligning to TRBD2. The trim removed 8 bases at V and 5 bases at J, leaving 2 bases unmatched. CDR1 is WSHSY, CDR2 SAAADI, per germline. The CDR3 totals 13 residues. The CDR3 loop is CASRLAGGETQYF. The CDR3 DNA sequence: TGCGCCAGCCGACTAGCGGGGGGCGAGACCCAGTACTTC.